These T cell receptor beta chains were read from a single sample in a study of control samples from healthy donors and cancer patients. Measured with immunoSEQ multiplex PCR; TCRdb has only the in-frame clones, and not every one. The sample lists tens of thousands of clones, 80% to 90% occurring once. The specimen was PBMCs. These receptors all come from a woman aged 60 to 75 with lung cancer. Both conserved end residues are part of each CDR3. The order of the fields is J gene, CDR3 length, V gene, CDR3 protein.

>TRBJ2-5|17|TRBV5-1
CASSSLPGAGYRETQYF
>TRBJ2-6|17|TRBV7-2
CASSPWGRDSGANVLTF
>TRBJ1-2|16|TRBV2
CASSAGRTGSSYGYTF
>TRBJ1-2|15|TRBV5-1
CASSPQMDRGLGYTF
>TRBJ1-3|14|TRBV15
CATSRSGVGNTIYF
>TRBJ1-1|15|TRBV5-1
CASSLKGQGASEAFF
>TRBJ1-4|16|TRBV5-1
CASSLVGQGLNEKLFF
>TRBJ2-1|15|TRBV5-1
CASSLTSGTLDEQFF
>TRBJ2-1|17|TRBV6-1
CASSGGVPGISYNEQFF
>TRBJ1-2|14|TRBV5-6
CASISAGGAGGYTF